Sequencing of this TCR beta chain was carried out in a study of T cell responses to AZD1222 COVID-19 vaccine. General study points: There were vaccine-associated CD4 TCRs across spike, dominant at 160-218 and 743-854. Repertoire sampling was restricted to post-peak T cell response timepoints. Reports indicate that nearly half of spike-specific TCRs are directed at unmutated variant regions. There were mostly white British donors and more females than males, and clonal diversity was possibly underestimated.

Profiling relied on immunoSEQ multiplex PCR, and the TCRdb table lists in-frame clones only, not all of them. Here the sample spans over 100,000 clones, 88% being singletons. Comment on this clone: The antigen is not known.

This CDR3 contains 13 residues. V was clipped by 6 bases and J by 2 bases; unmatched bases: 4. Germline V gene lookup returns CDR1 SGHRS and CDR2 YFSETQ. This TCR came from an adult in good health. The material sequenced was peripheral blood, taken on day 0 of AZD1222 vaccination. The chain links TRBV5-1 to TRBJ1-1; 7 positions agree with TRBD1. This CDR3 is CASMAGGNTEAFF. The DNA for the CDR3 is TGCGCCAGCATGGCAGGGGGAAACACTGAAGCTTTCTTT.